Below are 3 T cell receptor beta chains sequenced from a single sample in a study of T cell changes during pregnancy in multiple sclerosis. Method: immunoSEQ multiplex PCR; TCRdb's copy keeps in-frame clones and lacks some. The sample records 80,000 to 100,000 clones, roughly nine tenths being singletons. The specimen was peripheral blood, collected in the second trimester of pregnancy. Receptor source: a female donor in good health, enrolled as a control in a pregnancy study.

This clone was seen once. V gene TRBV18 combines with J gene TRBJ2-4; TRBD2 is a possible D gene (6 bases). Germline lookup yields CDR1 KGHSH and CDR2 LQKENI. CDR3 length equals 16 residues. V lost 6 bases and J lost 2, with 17 bases in between. This chain's CDR3 is CASSPPGVETKNIQYF. The DNA of the CDR3 is TGTGCCAGCTCGCCGCCGGGAGTTGAGACCAAAAACATTCAGTACTTC.

The V gene is TRBV5-1, the J gene TRBJ1-5, with 8 bases aligning to TRBD1. With 0 bases clipped from V and 4 bases from J, the junction kept 0 bases outside the gene matches. Germline-derived CDR1 and CDR2 are SGHRS and YFSETQ. CDR3 length equals 14 residues. CDR3 nucleotide sequence: TGCGCCAGCAGCTTGGACAGGGGGAATCAGCCCCAGCATTTT. Its translation is CASSLDRGNQPQHF.

This chain uses TRBV28 with TRBJ1-1, with 7 bases aligning to TRBD1. The CDR3 contains 15 residues. V lost 6 bases, J lost 5 bases, and 12 bases stayed unmatched. Per germline, CDR1 MDHEN and CDR2 SYDVKM. The CDR3 reads CASRVRKGALTEAFF. The CDR3 region has the DNA TGTGCCAGCAGGGTTAGAAAGGGGGCATTAACTGAAGCTTTCTTT. The variable domain in full, completed from reference TRBV28 and TRBJ1-1, reads DVKVTQSSRYLVKRTGEKVFLECVQDMDHENMFWYRQDPGLGLRLIYFSYDVKMKEKGDIPEGYSVSREKKERFSLILESASTNQTSMYLCASRVRKGALTEAFFGQGTRLTVV.